This TCR beta chain is from a study of cytomegalovirus exposure and HLA in healthy donors. Both 60 Vbeta primers and 13 Jbeta primers went into the PCR. Only in-frame clones appear in the TCRdb table, and some are missing; sequencing was by immunoSEQ multiplex PCR. The data show fewer than 150,000 clones, around three quarters seen once. Germline assignment: CDR1 SGHRS and CDR2 YFSETQ. V lost 0 bases and J lost 4, with 7 bases in between. CDR3 length: 13 amino acids. The TCR sequence derives from a man aged 30-40 years in good health. The genes are TRBV5-1 and TRBJ2-5; perhaps TRBD1 as D (5 bases). Sample: PBMCs. CDR3 loop: CASSLGTGETQYF. DNA for the CDR3: TGCGCCAGCAGCTTGGGTACAGGAGAGACCCAGTACTTC. Looking up the rest from reference TRBV5-1 and TRBJ2-5 gives the full variable domain: KAGVTQTPRYLIKTRGQQVTLSCSPISGHRSVSWYQQTPGQGLQFLFEYFSETQRNKGNFPGRFSGRQFSNSRSEMNVSTLELGDSALYLCASSLGTGETQYFGPGTRLLVL.